This T cell receptor beta chain was obtained from a study of tumor and adjacent non-tumor tissue in lung cancer. Whole-study context: On average, productive TCRbeta reads reached about 4.2 million per sample.

A modified ARM-PCR protocol with three rounds of nested PCR amplified TCRbeta. TCRdb re-analysed the multiplex PCR reads in MiXCR, keeping a single row per CDR3 protein. The sample contains some 100,000 distinct CDR3 sequences, 80% of which appear only once. No cell sorting was done before RNA was extracted from the tissue. The normal lung tissue was taken more than 3 cm from the tumor edge. CDR1 is SQVTM, CDR2 ANQGSEA, per germline. This CDR3 is 16 amino acids long. As for this clonotype: At one boundary the junction diverges from the germline segment, which might be a read error.

This TCR came from a man aged 55 to 69 with small cell lung cancer. Sequencing input: distant non-tumor lung tissue. The genes are TRBV29-1 and TRBJ2-1; the match to TRBD2 covers 9 bases. The CDR3 sequence is CSVKDRGTSSFYERFF. CDR3 DNA sequence: TGCAGCGTTAAAGATCGAGGGACTAGCAGTTTTTATGAGCGGTTCTTC.